This record looks at one T cell receptor beta chain sequence and its context. The CDR3 has 15 amino acids. Trimming left V 6 bases short and J 5 bases short, with 19 bases between. Looked up from germline, CDR1 is KGHSH and CDR2 is LQKENI. This record belongs to a study of blood T cell repertoires in COVID-19. For the study at large: Sites in the United States, Italy and Spain provided acute and convalescent COVID-19 samples. In each case, the material was cDNA or gDNA derived from T cells, B-cell-depleted T cells, or PBMCs.

In the original analysis: Using reference gene primer amplification, nucleated cell counts were estimated. Sequencing used immunoSEQ multiplex PCR; TCRdb keeps in-frame clones, though not all of them. That table furnishes V, J and clone size, whereas the DNA furnished D and trimming. The data show 200,000 to 300,000 clones, approximately 88% seen once. Clinical histories supplied by participants themselves formed the basis of cohort assignment. What was sequenced was PBMCs or T cells enriched from blood (not recorded which). The TCR was taken from a woman aged 40 to 50 with acute COVID-19. V gene TRBV18 combines with J gene TRBJ1-2, with a weak D call TRBD1 (6 bases). Here the CDR3 reads CASSPGVGEEYGYTF. DNA of the CDR3: TGTGCCAGCTCTCCAGGGGTCGGGGAGGAGTATGGCTACACCTTC.